Listed here are 26 T cell receptor beta chains from one sample, sequenced in a study of blood T cell repertoires in COVID-19. Data came from immunoSEQ multiplex PCR; TCRdb stores just in-frame clones and leaves some out. The sample records about 61,000 clones, 91% being singletons. The source material was peripheral blood. The receptors derive from a human donor in a cohort sampled during active COVID-19.

The J gene is TRBJ2-7, the V gene TRBV18; the match to TRBD1 covers 9 bases. The germline V gene has CDR1 KGHSH and CDR2 LQKENI. V lost 2 bases to trimming and J lost 6 bases; unmatched junction nucleotides: 5. CDR3 length equals 14 residues. Written as DNA, the CDR3 is TGTGCCAGCTCACCATGGGACAGGGTGGCCGAGCAGTACTTC. The encoded protein is CASSPWDRVAEQYF.

This chain connects TRBV10-3 to TRBJ2-3, with 7 bases matching TRBD2. The J segment lost 0 bases and the V segment lost 4 bases, leaving 1 base of the junction unmatched. Germline V lookup: CDR1 ENHRY, CDR2 SYGVKD. The CDR3 consists of 14 residues. CDR3 sequence: CAISAGGSTDTQYF. The DNA of the CDR3 is TGTGCCATCAGTGCGGGGGGTAGCACAGATACGCAGTATTTT.

V usage is TRBV19 and J usage is TRBJ2-1; 11 nucleotides line up with TRBD2. Germline V gene sequence: CDR1 LNHDA, CDR2 SQIVND (reference sequence). CDR3 size: 17 residues. J was trimmed by 9 bases and V by 3 bases; bases with no gene match: 13. CDR3 nucleotide sequence: TGTGCCAGTAGTATCCTTGGGACTAGCGGCGAGGTGGGTGAGCAGTTCTTC. Protein product: CASSILGTSGEVGEQFF.

V gene TRBV5-4 combines with J gene TRBJ2-3; 8 nucleotides match TRBD2. CDR3 length equals 17 residues. CDR1 is SGHNT, CDR2 YYREEE, per germline (reference sequence). After removal of 4 bases from V and 3 bases from J, the junction contained 13 bases not matched to a gene. CDR3 nucleotide sequence: TGTGCCAGCAGCCCTACCGGGGGGGCTGGGGGGACAGATACGCAGTATTTT. Translated: CASSPTGGAGGTDTQYF.

The V call is TRBV4-1, the J call TRBJ1-2, with D unclear. The CDR3 has 13 amino acids. The germline gives CDR1 MGHRA, CDR2 YSYEKL. Trimming removed 6 bases at V and 5 bases at J, with 13 bases between. The CDR3 DNA is TGCGCCAGCAGTCCCGACATGCAGTATGGCTACACCTTC. Amino acids: CASSPDMQYGYTF.

The chain joins TRBV28 to TRBJ2-1, with 7 bases fitting TRBD2. The CDR3 runs to 13 residues. The ends lost 7 bases at V and 7 bases at J; junction bases unmatched: 7. The germline V gene has CDR1 MDHEN and CDR2 SYDVKM. DNA for the CDR3: TGTGCCAGCATGGCGGGAGTGACTAATGAGCAGTTCTTC. Translating it yields CASMAGVTNEQFF. Together with reference TRBV28 and TRBJ2-1, the CDR3 gives the full variable domain: DVKVTQSSRYLVKRTGEKVFLECVQDMDHENMFWYRQDPGLGLRLIYFSYDVKMKEKGDIPEGYSVSREKKERFSLILESASTNQTSMYLCASMAGVTNEQFFGPGTRLTVL.

The gene calls are TRBV19 and TRBJ2-3; D call uncertain. The CDR3 consists of 11 residues. Trimming took 9 bases from V and 2 from J, leaving 6 bases between them. CDR1 is LNHDA, CDR2 SQIVND, per germline (reference sequence). The CDR3 sequence: CASQYTDTQYF. The CDR3 DNA is TGTGCCAGCCAGTACACAGATACGCAGTATTTT. The full variable domain, completed using reference TRBV19 and TRBJ2-3, is DGGITQSPKYLFRKEGQNVTLSCEQNLNHDAMYWYRQDPGQGLRLIYYSQIVNDFQKGDIAEGYSVSREKKESFPLTVTSAQKNPTAFYLCASQYTDTQYFGPGTRLTVL.

This clone was detected only once. The V and J genes are TRBV6-6 and TRBJ2-1; 10 bases line up with TRBD2. Germline CDR1 and CDR2: MNHNY and SVGAGI (reference sequence). The CDR3 totals 15 residues. V trimming: 2 bases; J trimming: 8 bases; junction bases outside the gene matches: 6. CDR3 in amino acids: CASSYVAGGRDEQFF. Written as DNA, the CDR3 is TGTGCCAGCAGTTACGTAGCGGGAGGAAGGGATGAGCAGTTCTTC.

The chain carries TRBV9 and TRBJ2-2, with D tentatively TRBD1 (5 bases). Germline V lookup: CDR1 SGDLS, CDR2 YYNGEE. V dropped 1 base and J dropped 4 bases, with 8 bases sitting between them. The CDR3 contains 14 residues. This CDR3 reads CASSVRQTTGELFF. CDR3 in DNA: TGTGCCAGCAGCGTAAGACAGACCACCGGGGAGCTGTTTTTT. Full variable domain (rest looked up from reference TRBV9 and TRBJ2-2): DSGVTQTPKHLITATGQRVTLRCSPRSGDLSVYWYQQSLDQGLQFLIQYYNGEERAKGNILERFSAQQFPDLHSELNLSSLELGDSALYFCASSVRQTTGELFFGEGSRLTVL.

As regards this clone: The sample contains more than one DNA sequence encoding this CDR3. The DNA of the CDR3 is TGTGCCTCCAGGGGTGGCTCTGAAGCTTTCTTT. Its translation: CASRGGSEAFF. This chain joins TRBV3-1 (or the pseudogene TRBV3-2) and TRBJ1-1; possibly TRBD1 for D (6 bases). This CDR3 comprises 11 residues. Trimming removed 11 bases from V and 6 bases from J, with 13 bases in between. Per germline, CDR1 LGHDT and CDR2 YNNKEL (reference sequence).

This chain joins TRBV10-2 and TRBJ2-1, with 11 nucleotides matching TRBD2. V was pared by 6 bases and J by 7 bases, with 5 bases of the junction left unmatched. The CDR3 totals 14 residues. CDR1 is WSHSY and CDR2 is SAAADI in the germline V gene. The DNA for the CDR3 is TGCGCCAGCAGCCAGACTAGCGGGATTAATGAGCAGTTCTTC. This sequence encodes CASSQTSGINEQFF.

This chain links TRBV19 with TRBJ2-7; 7 bases match TRBD1. The CDR3 is made up of 15 amino acids. Germline V gene lookup returns CDR1 LNHDA and CDR2 SQIVND (reference sequence). V dropped 2 bases and J dropped 2; count of bases not matched to a gene: 6. This CDR3 is CASSITDRLTYEQYF. For the CDR3, the DNA is TGTGCCAGTAGTATAACGGACAGGCTAACCTACGAGCAGTACTTC.

V and J are TRBV21-1 and TRBJ2-1; TRBD1 is taken as the D call from the table, unchecked against the DNA. TRBV21-1 is termed a pseudogene. The CDR3 runs to 15 residues. CDR3 loop: CASRAFEGAYNEQFF. The CDR3 DNA follows: TGTGCCAGCAGGGCGTTCGAGGGGGCCTACAATGAGCAGTTCTTC.

The V gene is TRBV18, the J gene TRBJ2-5; TRBD2 aligns across 7 bases. The CDR3 extends over 12 amino acids. CDR1 KGHSH and CDR2 LQKENI come from the germline V gene. Trimming took 6 bases from V and 5 from J; bases not matched to a gene: 3. The DNA of the CDR3 is TGTGCCAGCTCGCGTAGCGGGGAGACCCAGTACTTC. Translated, it gives CASSRSGETQYF.

J is TRBJ1-2 and V is TRBV7-2, with TRBD1 as a possible D gene (5 bases). V was cut by 0 bases and J by 2 bases, with 10 bases left in between. This CDR3 region has 15 residues. The germline V gene encodes CDR1 SGHTA and CDR2 FQGNSA. Written as DNA, the CDR3 is TGTGCCAGCAGCTTAGCCGGGACTATGAACTATGGCTACACCTTC. It translates to CASSLAGTMNYGYTF.

The chain recombines TRBV29-1 with TRBJ2-3, with D possibly TRBD1 on 6 matching bases. The CDR3 has 14 amino acids. Germline V lookup: CDR1 SQVTM, CDR2 ANQGSEA. V was shortened by 3 bases and J by 2 bases, with 12 bases between the two germline ends. The CDR3 reads CSVDQGPFTDTQYF. CDR3 coding DNA: TGCAGCGTTGACCAGGGGCCCTTCACAGATACGCAGTATTTT.

V and J are TRBV9 and TRBJ1-6; possibly TRBD1 for D (5 bases). CDR3 length: 14 amino acids. V was shortened by 3 bases and J by 7 bases, with 11 bases between the two germline ends. Germline V gives CDR1 SGDLS, CDR2 YYNGEE. The CDR3 reads CASSAHWGNSPLHF. CDR3 nucleotide sequence: TGTGCCAGCAGCGCCCATTGGGGCAATTCACCCCTCCACTTT.

The chain employs TRBV7-2 and TRBJ1-3; D is possibly TRBD1 (5 bases). The CDR3 loop spans 15 amino acids. Germline V CDR1 and CDR2: SGHTA, FQGNSA. V gave up 1 base and J gave up 2 bases, with 9 bases separating them. The CDR3 is CASSLGGVTGNTIYF. The CDR3 DNA follows: TGTGCCAGCAGCTTAGGGGGGGTAACTGGAAACACCATATATTTT.

The gene calls are TRBV29-1 and TRBJ1-5; 8 positions agree with TRBD1. CDR1 and CDR2 (germline): SQVTM, ANQGSEA. This CDR3 spans 13 amino acids. V was clipped by 7 bases and J by 3 bases; unmatched bases: 5. The CDR3 loop is CSASDRVNQPQHF. CDR3 in DNA: TGCAGCGCCTCGGACAGGGTCAATCAGCCCCAGCATTTT.

This clone was observed a few times. The gene calls are TRBV5-1 and TRBJ2-4; 8 nucleotides align to TRBD1. Germline V gene data show CDR1 as SGHRS and CDR2 as YFSETQ. There are 19 residues in the CDR3. Trimming at V came to 0 bases and at J to 1 base, leaving 12 bases not matched to a gene. CDR3 sequence reads: CASSLVAGGERGAKNIQYF. The CDR3 nucleotides are TGCGCCAGCAGCTTGGTCGCAGGGGGCGAGAGAGGGGCCAAAAACATTCAGTACTTC.

Worth noting for this clone: Mismatch with germline at one junction end may stem from a read error. V gene TRBV6-1 combines with J gene TRBJ2-3; perhaps TRBD2 as D (6 bases). Per the germline V gene, CDR1 is MNHNS and CDR2 is SASEGT. The CDR3 has 15 amino acids. Here the CDR3 DNA reads TGTGCCAGCAGGGAAGGCGGGAAGGGCACAGATACGCAGTATTTT. It yields the protein CASREGGKGTDTQYF.

The CDR3 nucleotides read TGTGCCAGCAGCTTTTCCCCCGACGGGAGCGGCTACAATGAGCAGTTCTTC. The encoded protein is CASSFSPDGSGYNEQFF. The V and J genes are TRBV7-9 and TRBJ2-1, with D perhaps matching TRBD2 (6 bases). The V end lost 3 bases, the J end lost 3 bases, and 18 bases lay between the germline ends. Per the germline V gene, CDR1 is SEHNR and CDR2 is FQNEAQ (reference sequence). The CDR3 loop spans 17 amino acids.

V usage is TRBV5-1 and J usage is TRBJ2-2; 9 bases match TRBD2. V was pared by 0 bases and J by 4 bases, with 10 bases of the junction left unmatched. The CDR3 extends over 18 amino acids. Looked up from germline, CDR1 is SGHRS and CDR2 is YFSETQ. The DNA of the CDR3 is TGCGCCAGCAGCTTGGGCCCTTCTAGCGGGGCGGGCACCGGGGAGCTGTTTTTT. Encoded protein: CASSLGPSSGAGTGELFF.

In DNA, the CDR3 is TGTGCCAGCAGTAGACAGGGAAATTATGGCTACACCTTC. Translating it yields CASSRQGNYGYTF. J is TRBJ1-2 and V is TRBV25-1; 7 nucleotides align to TRBD1. The junction had 5 bases not matched to a gene; V was cut back by 5 bases and J by 5 bases. The CDR3 is made up of 13 amino acids. Germline V gives CDR1 MGHDK, CDR2 SYGVNS.

This rearrangement joins TRBV27 to TRBJ2-3; TRBD2 matches at 8 bases. This CDR3 comprises 14 residues. V lost 7 bases, J lost 3 bases, and 6 bases stayed unmatched. The V gene's germline CDR1 is MNHEY and CDR2 SMNVEV (reference sequence). The CDR3 spells CASTRGAGTDTQYF. In DNA form, the CDR3 reads TGTGCCAGCACGCGGGGGGCGGGGACAGATACGCAGTATTTT.

The V and J genes are TRBV9 and TRBJ2-7, with D maybe TRBD1 (6 bases). This CDR3 spans 14 amino acids. Trimming took 7 bases from V and 0 from J, leaving 14 bases between them. The germline CDR1 and CDR2 sequences are SGDLS and YYNGEE. As DNA, the CDR3 is TGTGCCAGCGCGCAGGGGCACAGCTCCTACGAGCAGTACTTC. Its translation: CASAQGHSSYEQYF.